The following is a T cell receptor (beta chain) sequence with its context. This clonotype is assessed as medium-sized (0.01 to 0.1%). The specificity of this receptor is unknown. The input lacks base qualities; no much larger clone sits a single base away. For repertoire sequencing, TCR beta CDR3 regions were amplified from RNA transcripts. The first round of RT-PCR was done with HTBI primers and the Qiagen OneStep RT-PCR kit, and was followed by a second round of multiplex PCR, then size selection and purification. Libraries were sequenced paired-end with 100 bp reads on an Illumina HiSeq2000. Concerning the study's data processing: SOAPnuke was used to process the reads, throwing out any read that had adapters, had uncalled bases, had a mean Phred below 15, or lacked an exact constant-primer or identifier match. COPE v1.2.5 was used to merge high-quality paired reads. Each unique nucleotide sequence was defined as a clonotype, and clonotypes were aligned to IMGT TRB V, D and J references with MiTCR v1.1. Only V-J combinations with frequency above 0.0001 were analysed, covering over 98% of repertoires. For each V-J combination, a TCR clonal expansion and chaos score was defined as F50 clonal expansion divided by the chaos observed in the TCRdist matrix. Welch's t-statistics and random forest were used to reduce the features to about a dozen V-J combinations, which were then used as input to a naive Bayes classifier. The Morisita-Horn index was used to measure how similar the thyroid and blood repertoires were. The raw public data were reprocessed by TCRdb itself: fastp quality trimming at Q25, MiXCR clonotype calling, in-frame beta chains only. Every CDR3 protein is listed once, alongside the most common genes and DNA of its rows. The V and J calls were determined by TCRdb, not by the authors. This sample gives about 24,000 distinct CDR3 sequences in total; almost 50% of them show up just once. Clones ranked in the top ten supply approximately 7% of the sample.

The data were obtained in a study of Graves' ophthalmopathy and Graves' hyperthyroidism (dated by TCRdb to the late 2010s). For the study in its entirety: Peripheral blood was collected at initial diagnosis, prior to any treatment. In total, over 130 blood samples were TCR-sequenced: some 43 ophthalmopathy, 80 or so hyperthyroidism and some 17 hyperthyroidism-to-ophthalmopathy patients. The study used signatures of the TCR beta repertoire to tell Graves' ophthalmopathy apart from Graves' hyperthyroidism and to predict which patients would progress to ophthalmopathy. An independent validation cohort was composed of around 19 hyperthyroidism patients and around 16 patients who later progressed from hyperthyroidism to ophthalmopathy. In roughly 6 hyperthyroidism patients, the T-cell repertoire of thyroid tissue was compared with the T-cell repertoire of blood. After sampling, hyperthyroidism patients received methimazole starting at 30 mg daily, and ophthalmopathy patients received high-dose intravenous methylprednisolone. A discovery set of 90 to 100 patients (around 40 ophthalmopathy, just over 55 stable hyperthyroidism) was enrolled to explore V-J signatures distinguishing ophthalmopathy from hyperthyroidism. Results and caveats for the whole study, not just this receptor: In validation, the model predicted ophthalmopathy progression with more than 55% sensitivity and roughly 78% specificity; eleven to twelve predicted patients were CT-confirmed with GO in a median of about 6.1 months. Sample size was not statistically predetermined, and group allocation was not concealed from the investigators. Most expanded thyroid clonotypes with a frequency above 0.001 also appeared in blood, which suggests that blood repertoires may reflect the immune response in the thyroid. In cross-validation, the 13-signature model distinguished ophthalmopathy from stable hyperthyroidism with about 90% sensitivity and 81% to 82% specificity, while in the test set the corresponding values were about 80% and 75%.

The CDR3 covers 14 residues, taking in both the cysteine and the phenylalanine. The only DNA kept is the CDR3, 42 bases in frame from the first base. The germline V and J ends show losses of 8 bases and 2 bases respectively, and no gene match explains 7 bases of the junction. Sequences ENHRY (CDR1) and SYGVKD (CDR2) are obtained from the germline V gene. Hyperthyroidism was considered stable if no progression to ophthalmopathy occurred within 18 months of follow-up. The hyperthyroidism patients were 18 to 65 years old and newly diagnosed, with a disease duration of less than 2 months. Patients with other autoimmune diseases, uncontrolled infections, pregnancy or lactation were excluded. Diagnosis relied on clinical symptoms, serum thyroxine, TRAb, thyroid ultrasound and orbital computed tomography. Ficoll-Paque density gradient centrifugation was used to isolate PBMCs from under 11 ml of fresh peripheral blood. Trizol reagent was used to extract the total RNA, and its quality was then checked on an Agilent 2100 Bioanalyzer.

The chain is assembled from TRBV10-3 and TRBJ2-7, with 9 central nucleotides matching TRBD1. This receptor was taken from an adult woman with stable Graves' hyperthyroidism. Sequencing input: peripheral blood. The CDR3 has the sequence CAIYPGQGPYEQYF. The nucleotides are TGTGCCATCTACCCGGGACAGGGCCCCTACGAGCAGTACTTC.